This T cell receptor beta chain was captured by sequencing in a study of response to subunit inactivated influenza vaccine. As concerns this clonotype: Its antigen is unidentified.

TCRdb reprocessed the RT-PCR reads with MiXCR, giving one entry per CDR3 protein. The table shows roughly 790,000 distinct CDR3 sequences, with 21% occurring only once. Study findings and constraints: The authors suggested that few new T cells are recruited per seasonal influenza vaccination.

Germline CDR1 and CDR2: MNHNS and SASEGT. V was cut by 5 bases and J by 4 bases, with 14 bases left in between. This CDR3 is built from 14 residues. J is TRBJ1-2 and V is TRBV6-1, with a tentative D call TRBD1 (5 bases). This clonotype was obtained from a man over 45 who received an inactivated influenza vaccine. The sequencing used PBMCs from blood, collected 4 to 6 days after vaccination. The CDR3 DNA follows: TGTGCCAGCAGTCCAATGACAGATTTCTATGGCTACACCTTC. Amino acids: CASSPMTDFYGYTF.